The T cell receptor (beta chain) under discussion was sequenced for a study of identifying expanded T cells in peripheral blood. The study's findings and limits: Differentially abundant clones: about 1.2 between replicates, 16.4 at around 14 days, 19 to 20 at four. Clone count variance between two-week samples rose with total template count.

With V trimmed by 4 bases and J by 5 bases, 6 bases remained unmatched. Germline V lookup: CDR1 SGHTA, CDR2 FQGTGA. CDR3 length: 15 residues. Libraries were prepared by immunoSEQ multiplex PCR; TCRdb keeps only in-frame clonotypes and omits some of them. The sample includes approximately 140,000 clones, 80% to 90% of them seen just once. About this clone: Its antigen is still unknown.

The V and J genes are TRBV7-3 and TRBJ2-3, with 10 bases matching TRBD1. What was sequenced was blood. The origin of this receptor is a person between 18 and 75 years old in good health. In DNA form, the CDR3 reads TGTGCCAGCAGCTCAAGACAGGGGGCGGGAGATACGCAGTATTTT. Its translation: CASSSRQGAGDTQYF.